A single sample gave rise to the 23 T cell receptor beta chains below, sequenced in a study of blood T cell repertoires in COVID-19. Assay used: immunoSEQ multiplex PCR; TCRdb lists only in-frame clones, some missing. The profile shows roughly 410,000 clones, over 75% of them singletons. Sequencing used peripheral blood. Receptors originate from a woman in her sixties or seventies with COVID-19, enrolled during active disease.

This sequence joins TRBV12-3 or TRBV12-4 and TRBJ1-1; unclear D gene. CDR3 size: 13 residues. Trimming took off 4 bases at V and 5 bases at J, with 11 bases between the two ends. The CDR3: CASSSREVTEAFF. Here the CDR3 DNA reads TGTGCCAGCAGTTCCCGGGAGGTGACTGAAGCTTTCTTT.

V is TRBV9 and J is TRBJ1-3, with a weak D call TRBD1 (6 bases). The V gene's germline CDR1 is SGDLS and CDR2 YYNGEE. Deletions cut 0 bases from V and 0 bases from J, with 16 bases between. CDR3 length: 18 residues. Here the CDR3 reads CASSVDGGSTGSGNTIYF. Here the CDR3 DNA reads TGTGCCAGCAGCGTAGATGGGGGCTCAACGGGCTCTGGAAACACCATATATTTT.

The chain carries TRBV7-9 and TRBJ1-1; 8 nucleotides line up with TRBD1. The CDR3 covers 15 residues. Trimming removed 1 base from V and 4 bases from J; junction bases left unmatched: 5. Germline CDR1 and CDR2: SEHNR and FQNEAQ (reference sequence). The CDR3, as DNA: TGTGCCAGCAGCTTAGTGACAGGGGAGGTCACTGAAGCTTTCTTT. It specifies CASSLVTGEVTEAFF.

The chain has TRBV2 and TRBJ2-1; no clear D gene. The CDR3 is 12 residues long. Germline V gene lookup returns CDR1 SNHLY and CDR2 FYNNEI. Trimming took off 4 bases at V and 7 bases at J, with 8 bases between the two ends. CDR3 residues: CASSGVRNEQFF. The CDR3 nucleotides are TGTGCCAGCAGTGGCGTGAGGAATGAGCAGTTCTTC.

The chain is built from TRBV15 and TRBJ1-4, with D perhaps TRBD1 (5 bases). V gave up 3 bases and J gave up 7 bases, with 9 bases separating them. CDR1 and CDR2 from the germline V gene are LNHNV and YYDKDF (reference sequence). The CDR3 is 13 amino acids. CDR3 DNA: TGTGCCACCAGCAGTGGGGGGACTGAAAAACTGTTTTTT. Translated, it gives CATSSGGTEKLFF.

The rearrangement links TRBV7-2 to TRBJ2-3; no clear D. V lost 5 bases, J lost 4 bases, and 4 bases lay in between. Germline-derived CDR1 and CDR2 are SGHTA and FQGNSA. The CDR3 contains 11 residues. The CDR3 sequence is CASSPADTQYF. DNA of the CDR3: TGTGCCAGCAGCCCGGCAGATACGCAGTATTTT. The full variable domain, rest sourced from reference TRBV7-2 and TRBJ2-3, is GAGVSQSPSNKVTEKGKDVELRCDPISGHTALYWYRQSLGQGLEFLIYFQGNSAPDKSGLPSDRFSAERTGGSVSTLTIQRTQQEDSAVYLCASSPADTQYFGPGTRLTVL.

This clone was observed a single time. The J gene is TRBJ2-3, the V gene TRBV5-6, with 9 bases lining up with TRBD2. The J segment lost 1 base and the V segment lost 5 bases, leaving 8 bases of the junction unmatched. The CDR3 runs to 16 residues. The V gene's germline CDR1 is SGHDT and CDR2 YYEEEE. CDR3: CASSRRLAAGTDTQYF. The CDR3 region has the DNA TGTGCCAGCAGTCGTCGACTAGCGGCGGGCACAGATACGCAGTATTTT.

The J gene is TRBJ2-5, the V gene TRBV18; 8 bases fit TRBD1. Germline values: CDR1 KGHSH, CDR2 LQKENI. The CDR3 has 14 residues. Trimming removed 3 bases from V and 2 bases from J; junction bases left unmatched: 2. The CDR3 nucleotides are TGTGCCAGCTCACCCCGGACAGGGCAAGAGACCCAGTACTTC. Protein: CASSPRTGQETQYF.

The genes are TRBV4-1 and TRBJ1-2; D is perhaps TRBD1 (5 bases). The V gene's germline CDR1 is MGHRA and CDR2 YSYEKL. The CDR3 is made up of 14 amino acids. Between the trimmed V and J ends, which lost 1 base and 13 bases, there was a span of 19 bases. CDR3 in amino acids: CASSQGRVIGVGTF. CDR3 nucleotide sequence: TGCGCCAGCAGCCAAGGTCGGGTGATAGGGGTTGGCACCTTC.

The rearrangement links TRBV5-4 to TRBJ2-1, with D hard to call. Germline V gene lookup returns CDR1 SGHNT and CDR2 YYREEE (reference sequence). The CDR3 length is 13 residues. The V end was cut by 2 bases, the J end by 9 bases, with 12 bases between. The CDR3 protein is CASSFLASSEQFF. Written as DNA, the CDR3 is TGTGCCAGCAGCTTTCTCGCTAGTTCTGAGCAGTTCTTC.

This clone was detected only a few times. The chain employs TRBV29-1 and TRBJ1-1; no clear D gene. The CDR3 runs 14 residues. Trimming took 0 bases from V and 1 from J, leaving 9 bases between them. CDR1 SQVTM and CDR2 ANQGSEA come from the germline V gene. The CDR3 here is CSVEDLAGNTEAFF. In DNA form, the CDR3 reads TGCAGCGTTGAAGATCTGGCAGGGAACACTGAAGCTTTCTTT.

As concerns this clone: An end of the junction does not agree with germline; a read error may underlie this. This sequence joins TRBV2 and TRBJ1-5, with TRBD1 identical over 7 bases. The CDR3 spans 12 residues. Germline CDR1 and CDR2: SNHLY and FYNNEI. CDR3 region: CASSEARDRFTF. The CDR3 DNA reads TGTGCCAGCAGTGAAGCAAGGGACAGATTCACTTTT.

This chain connects TRBV7-2 to TRBJ2-2; 8 positions agree with TRBD1. V lost 5 bases, J lost 3 bases, and 5 bases stayed unmatched. This CDR3 is built from 15 residues. Germline CDR1 and CDR2: SGHTA and FQGNSA. The CDR3 DNA reads as TGTGCCAGCAGCGTCGACAGGGGTGACACCGGGGAGCTGTTTTTT. Protein product: CASSVDRGDTGELFF.

V gene TRBV12-5 combines with J gene TRBJ1-2; D is unresolved. This CDR3 is 13 amino acids long. Deletions cut 2 bases from V and 2 bases from J, with 6 bases between. Germline V gene lookup returns CDR1 LGHNT and CDR2 FRNRAP. The CDR3 DNA reads TGTGCTAGTGGTTTGAGCGGGAACTATGGCTACACCTTC. Amino acids: CASGLSGNYGYTF.

The V call is TRBV6-1, the J call TRBJ2-5; D is unresolved. The germline V gene encodes CDR1 MNHNS and CDR2 SASEGT. This CDR3 spans 15 amino acids. V was shortened by 0 bases and J by 4 bases, with 12 bases between the two germline ends. CDR3 sequence (DNA): TGTGCCAGCAGTGAAGCGCTCGGTTACCGAGAGACCCAGTACTTC. As protein: CASSEALGYRETQYF.

DNA for the CDR3: TGTGCCAGCAGTTTTCCGGGACAGGGGGCCTATAGCAATCAGCCCCAGCATTTT. It codes for CASSFPGQGAYSNQPQHF. The V call is TRBV28, the J call TRBJ1-5, with 12 bases that match TRBD1. The germline V gene has CDR1 MDHEN and CDR2 SYDVKM. Trimming cost V 3 bases and J 0 bases; bases outside gene matches: 6. This CDR3 is built from 18 residues.

The chain carries TRBV27 and TRBJ2-7, with a tentative D call TRBD1 (6 bases). The CDR3 is 13 residues long. Germline CDR1 MNHEY, CDR2 SMNVEV (reference sequence). Trimming cost V 8 bases and J 8 bases, with 19 bases left between them. The DNA of the CDR3 is TGTGCCAGCCCCCCTCGGGCAGGGGACAAGCAGTACTTC. Translating it yields CASPPRAGDKQYF.

This chain connects TRBV2 to TRBJ2-2; 10 nucleotides line up with TRBD1. Germline V gene lookup returns CDR1 SNHLY and CDR2 FYNNEI. The CDR3 totals 15 residues. V lost 6 bases and J lost 2; bases outside the gene matches: 3. CDR3 protein: CASSLTGGNTGELFF. The CDR3 DNA reads as TGTGCCAGCAGCCTGACAGGGGGCAACACCGGGGAGCTGTTTTTT.

The chain has TRBV5-5 and TRBJ1-4; 8 nucleotides line up with TRBD1. The ends lost 4 bases at V and 7 bases at J; junction bases unmatched: 6. The germline V gene has CDR1 SGHKS and CDR2 YYEKEE (reference sequence). The CDR3 covers 14 residues. The CDR3 DNA reads TGTGCCAGCAGCCGTCAGGGGGCGAGTGAAAAACTGTTTTTT. Its translation is CASSRQGASEKLFF. Based on the CDR3 plus reference TRBV5-5 and TRBJ1-4, the full variable domain is DAGVTQSPTHLIKTRGQQVTLRCSPISGHKSVSWYQQVLGQGPQFIFQYYEKEERGRGNFPDRFSARQFPNYSSELNVNALLLGDSALYLCASSRQGASEKLFFGSGTQLSVL.

This chain uses TRBV5-4 with TRBJ2-5; D is possibly TRBD1 (5 bases). There are 16 residues in the CDR3. Trimming took 1 base from V and 0 from J, leaving 13 bases between them. Germline V CDR1 and CDR2: SGHNT, YYREEE (reference sequence). The DNA of the CDR3 is TGTGCCAGCAGCTTGCCAGGGTTCAGGTACCAAGAGACCCAGTACTTC. This encodes CASSLPGFRYQETQYF.

The V call is TRBV11-1, the J call TRBJ2-4, with D perhaps matching TRBD1 (6 bases). Germline V gene data show CDR1 as SGHAT and CDR2 as FQDESV (reference sequence). The CDR3 consists of 15 residues. The V end lost 8 bases, the J end lost 0 bases, and 14 bases lay between the germline ends. The CDR3 coding sequence is TGTGCCAGCTCCCGGGACACTGTAGCCAAAAACATTCAGTACTTC. Its protein is CASSRDTVAKNIQYF.

This chain joins TRBV5-4 and TRBJ1-2; D gene uncertain. Germline V gene sequence: CDR1 SGHNT, CDR2 YYREEE (reference sequence). This CDR3 has 15 amino acids. V gave up 4 bases and J gave up 3 bases, with 16 bases separating them. Here the CDR3 reads CASSQTRPGYYGYTF. CDR3 DNA sequence: TGTGCCAGCAGCCAAACCCGGCCAGGATACTATGGCTACACCTTC.

The chain carries TRBV21-1 and TRBJ1-3; TRBD1, the D gene given by the table, was not confirmed from the DNA. TRBV21-1 is reported as a pseudogene. This CDR3 spans 17 amino acids. The CDR3 spells CASSNTRDRYSGNTIYF. As DNA, the CDR3 is TGTGCCAGCAGTAATACCCGGGACAGATACTCTGGAAACACCATATATTTT.